Below are 9 T cell receptor beta chains sequenced from a single sample in a study of cytomegalovirus exposure and HLA in healthy donors. The PCR was carried out with 60 Vbeta primers and 13 Jbeta primers. Using immunoSEQ multiplex PCR, the repertoire was profiled, and TCRdb retains in-frame clones only, with some absent. Counted here are around 150,000 clones, over 50% occurring once; the ten biggest clones make up approximately 1.6%. The sample comprised PBMCs. The receptor source for this set is a human donor in good health.

This clone was picked up a small number of times. The V call is TRBV18, the J call TRBJ1-3, with TRBD1 identical over 10 bases. V was pared by 1 base and J by 0 bases, with 3 bases of the junction left unmatched. This CDR3 has 17 residues. Germline V lookup: CDR1 KGHSH, CDR2 LQKENI. CDR3 sequence reads: CASSPLRTGGSGNTIYF. The CDR3 region has the DNA TGTGCCAGCTCACCACTGAGGACAGGGGGCTCTGGAAACACCATATATTTT.

The chain is built from TRBV7-8 and TRBJ1-6; D is perhaps TRBD1 (6 bases). Germline CDR1 SGHVS, CDR2 FQNEAQ. The CDR3 totals 15 residues. Trimming took 5 bases from V and 1 from J, leaving 9 bases between them. This chain's CDR3 is CASSEQGSYNSPLHF. The CDR3 DNA reads as TGTGCCAGCAGCGAACAGGGTTCCTATAATTCACCCCTCCACTTT. Complete variable domain (other parts from reference TRBV7-8 and TRBJ1-6): GAGVSQSPRYKVAKRGQDVALRCDPISGHVSLFWYQQALGQGPEFLTYFQNEAQLDKSGLPSDRFFAERPEGSVSTLKIQRTQQEDSAVYLCASSEQGSYNSPLHFGNGTRLTVT.

The V call is TRBV29-1, the J call TRBJ2-3; the D is unclear. Per germline, CDR1 SQVTM and CDR2 ANQGSEA. Trimming cost V 4 bases and J 8 bases, with 10 bases left between them. The CDR3 is made up of 11 amino acids. CDR3: CSVGALVTQYF. CDR3 nucleotides: TGCAGCGTTGGTGCCCTAGTTACGCAGTATTTT.

On this clone itself: Other nucleotide sequences from this sample produce the same CDR3. The gene calls are TRBV5-4 and TRBJ2-2; D is unresolved. This CDR3 comprises 13 residues. In germline, CDR1 is SGHNT, CDR2 YYREEE (reference sequence). The germline V and J ends were trimmed by 0 bases and 5 bases, with 5 bases remaining between them. The chain's CDR3 is CASSLDRTGELFF. In nucleotides, the CDR3 is TGTGCCAGCAGCTTGGACAGAACCGGGGAGCTGTTTTTT.

The chain has TRBV7-8 and TRBJ2-1, with 7 bases aligning to TRBD2. CDR1 and CDR2 from the germline V gene are SGHVS and FQNEAQ. CDR3 length equals 15 residues. The V and J ends lost 3 bases and 3 bases, in that order; junction bases with no gene match: 5. CDR3 residues: CASSLGGSGYNEQFF. DNA of the CDR3: TGTGCCAGCAGCTTGGGCGGGAGTGGCTACAATGAGCAGTTCTTC.

The CDR3: CASSEDRGLTGELFF. DNA of the CDR3: TGCGCCAGCAGCGAGGACAGGGGCCTCACCGGGGAGCTGTTTTTT. The chain uses TRBV5-1 and TRBJ2-2, with 9 bases that match TRBD1. The CDR3 contains 15 residues. The junction had 5 bases not matched to a gene; V was cut back by 4 bases and J by 4 bases. Germline V gene lookup returns CDR1 SGHRS and CDR2 YFSETQ.

V usage is TRBV7-2 and J usage is TRBJ1-4, with a possible D match to TRBD1 (5 bases). Germline V lookup: CDR1 SGHTA, CDR2 FQGNSA. Trimming took off 1 base at V and 3 bases at J, with 9 bases between the two ends. This CDR3 comprises 15 residues. The DNA of the CDR3 is TGTGCCAGCAGCTTAGATCAACAGGCTAATGAAAAACTGTTTTTT. Its protein is CASSLDQQANEKLFF.

The chain is built from TRBV28 and TRBJ1-5; D possibly corresponds to TRBD1 (5 bases). The germline V and J ends were trimmed by 5 bases and 2 bases, with 10 bases remaining between them. In germline, CDR1 is MDHEN, CDR2 SYDVKM. The CDR3 loop spans 14 amino acids. CDR3 protein: CASSPGSGNQPQHF. DNA for the CDR3: TGTGCCAGCAGTCCAGGGTCGGGCAATCAGCCCCAGCATTTT.

CDR3 DNA sequence: TGTGCCATCAGCCCGGGGAGTTCTGGAAACACCATATATTTT. Its protein is CAISPGSSGNTIYF. The chain couples TRBV10-3 to TRBJ1-3; D not resolved. The CDR3 is 14 amino acids. Germline V gene data show CDR1 as ENHRY and CDR2 as SYGVKD. V lost 6 bases and J lost 1, with 10 bases in between.